This TCR beta chain was identified in a study of beta chain features in type 1 diabetes. Study findings and constraints: Unsettled here was the matter of whether HLA type influences TCRB rearrangement.

Trimming removed 7 bases from V and 1 base from J, with 19 bases in between. Germline CDR1 reads SEHNR; CDR2 reads FQNEAQ (reference sequence). CDR3 length: 16 residues. Expressed TCRB transcripts got sequenced, as all isolated RNA was reverse transcribed. The assay was immunoSEQ multiplex PCR, and TCRdb's table has in-frame clones only and misses some. Counted here are 300,000 to 400,000 clones, 7% to 9% occurring once; the ten biggest clones make up roughly 0.44%. As to this clone: Its cognate antigen is unknown.

This TCR came from a woman between 18 and 30 years old in good health. The chain recombines TRBV7-9 with TRBJ1-1; D ambiguous. The specimen sequenced was central memory CD4+ T cells from blood. This CDR3 is CASTPLVPDRNTEAFF. The CDR3 DNA sequence: TGTGCCAGCACCCCCCTCGTCCCAGACCGGAACACTGAAGCTTTCTTT.